The clone carrying this TCR beta chain was picked up many times. In the original processing: For papillary thyroid cancer, a distant-metastasis classifier was constructed from CDR3 differences observed across clinicopathological groups. With MiXCR, TCRdb reprocessed the PCR reads. These V and J calls originate from TCRdb's pipeline instead of the authors' own analysis. The profile shows approximately 25,000 clones, 13% of them singletons. This entry comes from a study of metastatic and nonmetastatic thyroid tumors. This CDR3 is 15 amino acids long. From germline, CDR1 is SGHTA and CDR2 FQGTGA. V was pared by 8 bases and J by 8 bases, with 22 bases between. No treatment of any kind had been given to any patient before thyroid surgery.

This chain uses TRBV7-3 with TRBJ2-1, with D perhaps given as TRBD1 or TRBD2 (6 bases each). Sequencing was carried out using blood. This TCR came from a female donor with papillary thyroid cancer or a benign thyroid nodule (not recorded which). Some clones in this sample may be carry-over from other donors' samples. CDR3 protein: CASAIGGTPAYEQFF. CDR3 nucleotides: TGTGCCAGCGCTATAGGGGGGACTCCCGCCTATGAGCAGTTCTTC.